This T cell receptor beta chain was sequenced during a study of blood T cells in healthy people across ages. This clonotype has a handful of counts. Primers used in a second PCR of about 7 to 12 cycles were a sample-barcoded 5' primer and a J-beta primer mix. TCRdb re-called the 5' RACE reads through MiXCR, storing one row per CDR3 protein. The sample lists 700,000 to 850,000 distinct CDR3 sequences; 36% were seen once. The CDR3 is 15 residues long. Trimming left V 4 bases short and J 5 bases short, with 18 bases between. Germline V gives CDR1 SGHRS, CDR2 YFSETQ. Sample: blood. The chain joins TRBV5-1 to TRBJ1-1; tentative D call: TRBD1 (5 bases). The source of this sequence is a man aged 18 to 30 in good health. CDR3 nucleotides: TGCGCCAGCAGCGCGGGGGGGGTCGCCGGGACTGAAGCTTTCTTT. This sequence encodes CASSAGGVAGTEAFF.